The 22 T cell receptor beta chains presented below share a single source sample, sequenced in a study of T-cell reconstitution after alpha-beta-depleted transplantation in children. Preparation of the TCRbeta library was carried out with unique molecular identifiers. TCRdb processed the PCR reads anew with MiXCR; each CDR3 protein has one entry. The table includes 800,000 to 1,000,000 distinct CDR3 sequences, roughly 29% detected once. This specimen consisted of PBMCs, mostly from graft donor cells, obtained 360 days after TCRalphabeta/CD19-depleted stem cell transplant. The receptors come from a boy younger than two who had a stem cell transplant for SCID, so the T cells may come from the graft donor.

With respect to this clonotype: A read error may account for a junction end that differs from germline. The J gene is TRBJ1-6, the V gene TRBV12-3 or TRBV12-4, with 11 bases fitting TRBD1. The CDR3 totals 15 residues. CDR3 sequence (DNA): TGTGCCAACAGTCACGGGACAGGGGGAGATTCACCCCTCCACTTT. Translation: CANSHGTGGDSPLHF.

The chain recombines TRBV19 with TRBJ1-5; 9 positions agree with TRBD1. The CDR3 extends over 14 amino acids. Germline V lookup: CDR1 LNHDA, CDR2 SQIVND (reference sequence). Germline trimming cut 5 bases from V and 6 bases from J; bases unmatched to any gene: 5. The CDR3 sequence is CASSWDRVSQPQHF. CDR3 DNA sequence: TGTGCCAGTAGTTGGGACAGGGTCAGTCAGCCCCAGCATTTT.

This clonotype occurred many times. The chain combines TRBV18 with TRBJ2-3; D unclear. This CDR3 has 15 amino acids. Germline CDR1 and CDR2: KGHSH and LQKENI. Trimming stripped 0 bases from V and 6 bases from J, with 13 bases between. The CDR3 nucleotides are TGTGCCAGCTCACCACCGGTAATAGGTGGGGATACGCAGTATTTT. It is translated as CASSPPVIGGDTQYF.

The V call is TRBV11-1, the J call TRBJ1-6; no firm D call. The V gene's germline CDR1 is SGHAT and CDR2 FQDESV (reference sequence). The CDR3 runs to 13 residues. V was trimmed by 5 bases and J by 9 bases, leaving 11 bases between them. Here the CDR3 DNA reads TGTGCCAGCAGCGCCGATCCGGGTTCACCCCTCCACTTT. As protein: CASSADPGSPLHF.

This clonotype was detected only a few times. The J gene is TRBJ2-1, the V gene TRBV5-6; D gene uncertain. The V end lost 6 bases, the J end lost 1 base, and 17 bases lay between the germline ends. CDR1 SGHDT and CDR2 YYEEEE come from the germline V gene. This CDR3 has 16 residues. CDR3 in DNA: TGTGCCAGCACACAGATTGGGTTCGGGTCCTACAATGAGCAGTTCTTC. Its protein is CASTQIGFGSYNEQFF.

The chain links TRBV11-2 to TRBJ2-7; D not resolved. This CDR3 is 14 amino acids long. V was shortened by 3 bases and J by 1 base, with 10 bases between the two germline ends. Germline V gene data show CDR1 as SGHAT and CDR2 as FQNNGV. The chain's CDR3 is CASSFTPRSYEQYF. CDR3 coding DNA: TGTGCCAGCAGCTTCACGCCTAGATCCTACGAGCAGTACTTC.

The chain employs TRBV12-3 or TRBV12-4 and TRBJ2-3; unclear D gene. This CDR3 has 17 amino acids. Trimming cost V 3 bases and J 3 bases, with 19 bases left between them. The CDR3 DNA sequence: TGTGCCAGCAGTTTCCGGAGTAGCCGTGTGATAACAGATACGCAGTATTTT. Protein sequence: CASSFRSSRVITDTQYF.

The table lists this clonotype with many counts. The chain is built from TRBV7-8 and TRBJ1-6; D is uncertain. The germline V gene encodes CDR1 SGHVS and CDR2 FQNEAQ. V lost 3 bases and J lost 7, with 10 bases in between. The CDR3 has 14 residues. The CDR3 loop is CASSLGPLNSPLHF. Written as DNA, the CDR3 is TGTGCCAGCAGCTTGGGCCCGTTGAATTCACCCCTCCACTTT.

V is TRBV10-3 and J is TRBJ1-2; D remains unclear. Germline V gene lookup returns CDR1 ENHRY and CDR2 SYGVKD. The V end lost 2 bases, the J end lost 8 bases, and 15 bases lay between the germline ends. The CDR3 runs to 14 residues. Here the CDR3 DNA reads TGTGCCATCAGTGAGGGCCGGTCCTCTAGCGGCTACACCTTC. This gives the protein CAISEGRSSSGYTF.

In this sample, this clonotype turned up a few times. This rearrangement joins TRBV24-1 to TRBJ2-3, with D possibly being TRBD2 (5 bases). This CDR3 is built from 14 residues. Germline V gene sequence: CDR1 KGHDR, CDR2 SFDVKD. Trimming removed 6 bases at V and 4 bases at J, with 13 bases between. The CDR3 loop reads CATSSASRPDTQYF. Written as DNA, the CDR3 is TGTGCCACCAGTTCGGCTAGCAGACCAGATACGCAGTATTTT.

The chain employs TRBV2 and TRBJ2-1; TRBD1 aligns across 9 bases. CDR1 and CDR2 from the germline V gene are SNHLY and FYNNEI. The J segment lost 8 bases and the V segment lost 3 bases, leaving 11 bases of the junction unmatched. This CDR3 spans 16 amino acids. The CDR3 region is CASSETRGQGSYEQFF. In DNA form, the CDR3 reads TGTGCCAGCAGTGAGACACGGGGACAGGGATCGTATGAGCAGTTCTTC.

The chain combines TRBV5-5 with TRBJ2-3, with D perhaps matching TRBD1 (5 bases). Looked up from germline, CDR1 is SGHKS and CDR2 is YYEKEE (reference sequence). V shed 2 bases and J shed 4 bases, with 8 bases lying between them. This CDR3 region has 13 residues. The CDR3 nucleotides read TGTGCCAGCAGCTTTGGGGCAGCAGATACGCAGTATTTT. The encoded protein is CASSFGAADTQYF. Complete variable domain (other parts from reference TRBV5-5 and TRBJ2-3): DAGVTQSPTHLIKTRGQQVTLRCSPISGHKSVSWYQQVLGQGPQFIFQYYEKEERGRGNFPDRFSARQFPNYSSELNVNALLLGDSALYLCASSFGAADTQYFGPGTRLTVL.

Ten or more counts support this clonotype. The rearrangement uses TRBV28 and TRBJ2-7, with 9 nucleotides matching TRBD2. The V segment lost 4 bases and the J segment 0 bases; nucleotides outside the gene matches: 10. The CDR3 covers 17 residues. Germline CDR1 reads MDHEN; CDR2 reads SYDVKM. CDR3 nucleotides: TGTGCCAGCAGTTCACCTAGCGGGGACTCGAGCTCCTACGAGCAGTACTTC. It is translated as CASSSPSGDSSSYEQYF.

V usage is TRBV18 and J usage is TRBJ2-3, with 7 bases lining up with TRBD2. From germline, CDR1 is KGHSH and CDR2 LQKENI. V lost 3 bases to trimming and J lost 2 bases; unmatched junction nucleotides: 5. This CDR3 is built from 15 residues. CDR3 sequence (DNA): TGTGCCAGCTCACCGCGGGGGACCCTCACAGATACGCAGTATTTT. This gives the protein CASSPRGTLTDTQYF.

The rearrangement uses TRBV3-1 and TRBJ2-1; 8 bases are shared with TRBD1. The V segment lost 1 base and the J segment 0 bases; nucleotides outside the gene matches: 2. This CDR3 is built from 16 residues. Germline values: CDR1 LGHDT, CDR2 YNNKEL (reference sequence). The CDR3 nucleotides read TGTGCCAGCAGCCAAGCCGGACAGGGCTCCTACAATGAGCAGTTCTTC. This translates into CASSQAGQGSYNEQFF.

This clonotype was recorded once. The V call is TRBV7-9, the J call TRBJ2-7, with TRBD2 matching 7 bases. This CDR3 comprises 14 residues. CDR1 is SEHNR, CDR2 FQNEAQ, per germline (reference sequence). V shed 4 bases and J 2 bases; nucleotides not matched to a gene: 5. The DNA for the CDR3 is TGTGCCAGCAGCTCAAGCCGGGAGGCCTACGAGCAGTACTTC. It yields the protein CASSSSREAYEQYF.

Only a few counts were recorded for this clonotype. The gene calls are TRBV20-1 and TRBJ2-7, with 7 bases aligning to TRBD1. This CDR3 comprises 14 residues. CDR1 is DFQATT and CDR2 is SNEGSKA in the germline V gene (reference sequence). V shed 6 bases and J 6 bases; nucleotides not matched to a gene: 14. The CDR3 bases are TGCAGTGCAACACAGGGGTTGAAACAATTCGAGCAGTACTTC. Amino acids: CSATQGLKQFEQYF.

This chain connects TRBV28 to TRBJ2-1, with 8 nucleotides matching TRBD2. Germline V CDR1 and CDR2: MDHEN, SYDVKM. This CDR3 has 16 amino acids. V lost 3 bases and J lost 6; bases outside the gene matches: 10. CDR3 nucleotide sequence: TGTGCCAGCAGTTTCCCCCTAGCGGGTCAAATCAATGAGCAGTTCTTC. Amino acid sequence: CASSFPLAGQINEQFF.

This clonotype was observed a handful of times. The rearrangement uses TRBV6-5 and TRBJ2-3; D unresolved. Germline V lookup: CDR1 MNHEY, CDR2 SVGAGI. V was trimmed by 5 bases and J by 6 bases, leaving 9 bases between them. CDR3 length equals 12 residues. The CDR3 region is CASSTIGDTQYF. Written as DNA, the CDR3 is TGTGCCAGCAGTACCATAGGGGATACGCAGTATTTT.

The chain recombines TRBV11-1 with TRBJ2-6, with D hard to call. V was pared by 1 base and J by 0 bases, with 19 bases between. The CDR3 has 20 amino acids. Germline assignment: CDR1 SGHAT and CDR2 FQDESV (reference sequence). The CDR3, as DNA: TGTGCCAGCAGCTTAGACAGAACTCCATTACTACGCTCTGGGGCCAACGTCCTGACTTTC. This codes for CASSLDRTPLLRSGANVLTF.

This clonotype came up a few times. V and J are TRBV12-3 or TRBV12-4 and TRBJ1-1; D ambiguous. Trimming stripped 5 bases from V and 6 bases from J, with 10 bases between. This CDR3 is built from 12 residues. This CDR3 is CASSPGLAEAFF. The CDR3 bases are TGTGCCAGCAGTCCCGGACTGGCTGAAGCTTTCTTT.

This clonotype turned up a few times. The V call is TRBV20-1, the J call TRBJ2-1, with 8 bases aligning to TRBD2. Germline-derived CDR1 and CDR2 are DFQATT and SNEGSKA (reference sequence). The CDR3 is 13 residues long. The junction had 8 bases not matched to a gene; V was cut back by 0 bases and J by 13 bases. CDR3 sequence reads: CSARDRKRGFQFF. The CDR3 DNA follows: TGCAGTGCTAGAGACCGCAAGCGGGGGTTTCAGTTCTTC.